Ten or more counts support the clone carrying this T cell receptor (beta chain). This sample was included in a study of low-dose radiotherapy and immunotherapy resistance in tumors. Across the study: A dose of 1 Gy per fraction every two weeks went to Cohort 2, totaling 13 Gy over 26 weeks.

The CDR3 has 17 residues. Per the germline V gene, CDR1 is LGHDT and CDR2 is YNNKEL (reference sequence). The V and J ends lost 4 bases and 5 bases, in that order; junction bases with no gene match: 16. Regarding time point: before trial treatment. Priming of first-strand cDNA relied on TRAV- and TRBV-specific primers (covering alpha and beta chains). With a V-primer adapter and a constant-region primer, TCRs were amplified for 20 to 25 PCR cycles. In TCRdb, the reads were re-called with MiXCR into one record per CDR3 protein. The table records under 70,000 distinct CDR3 sequences, under 30% of them present only once.

The source is a male donor with prostate cancer. This chain links TRBV3-1 with TRBJ2-5; 7 bases align to TRBD1. The sequencing used PBMCs, collected before treatment. The CDR3 sequence is CASSPGQASTQGETQYF. In DNA, the CDR3 is TGTGCCAGCAGCCCTGGACAGGCCTCTACCCAGGGGGAGACCCAGTACTTC.